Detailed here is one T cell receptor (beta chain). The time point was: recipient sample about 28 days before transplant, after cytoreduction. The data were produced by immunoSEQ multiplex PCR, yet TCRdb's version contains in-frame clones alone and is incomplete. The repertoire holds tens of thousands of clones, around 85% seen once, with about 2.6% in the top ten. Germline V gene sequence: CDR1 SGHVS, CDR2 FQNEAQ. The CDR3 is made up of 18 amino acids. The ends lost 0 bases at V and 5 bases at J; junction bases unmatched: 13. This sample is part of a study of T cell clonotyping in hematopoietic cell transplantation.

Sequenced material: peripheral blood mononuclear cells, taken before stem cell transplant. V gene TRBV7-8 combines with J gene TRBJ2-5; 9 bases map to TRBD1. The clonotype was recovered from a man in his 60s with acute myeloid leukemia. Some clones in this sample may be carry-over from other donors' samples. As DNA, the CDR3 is TGTGCCAGCAGCTTAGCCCTCCCGGGACAGGGCGGTAGGGAGACCCAGTACTTC. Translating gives CASSLALPGQGGRETQYF.